This passage covers 24 T cell receptor beta chains from one sample sequenced in a study of CD8+ T cells in alopecia areata. In each case, RNA was isolated and then reverse transcribed into cDNA as the sequencing template. Sequencing used immunoSEQ multiplex PCR; TCRdb keeps in-frame clones, though not all of them. The sample includes some 200,000 clones, less than 50% of them seen just once. Treatment in this sample: oral pan-JAK inhibitor, 5-10 mg twice daily. The sequenced sample was CD4+ T cells sorted from blood, obtained at roughly week 36, from a patient treated with tofacitinib. These receptors all stem from a human donor with alopecia areata.

This clone turned up a few times. This rearrangement joins TRBV29-1 to TRBJ2-1; no reliable D call. This CDR3 is built from 11 residues. V shed 2 bases and J shed 9 bases, with 8 bases lying between them. Per germline, CDR1 SQVTM and CDR2 ANQGSEA. The CDR3 region is CSVEKPGEQFF. CDR3 DNA: TGCAGCGTTGAAAAACCGGGTGAGCAGTTCTTC.

This rearrangement joins TRBV7-2 to TRBJ2-1; D uncertain. V was trimmed by 5 bases and J by 3 bases, leaving 17 bases between them. Germline V lookup: CDR1 SGHTA, CDR2 FQGNSA. The CDR3 runs 16 residues. The CDR3 DNA sequence: TGTGCCAGCAGCACCCGACGAGCAGGAAGCTACAATGAGCAGTTCTTC. This sequence encodes CASSTRRAGSYNEQFF.

This chain connects TRBV19 to TRBJ2-3; 14 nucleotides agree with TRBD2. This CDR3 comprises 18 residues. Trimming took 5 bases from V and 6 from J; bases not matched to a gene: 13. Germline CDR1 LNHDA, CDR2 SQIVND (reference sequence). In DNA, the CDR3 is TGTGCCAGTAGTGCGGACAGGGGACTAGCGGGAGTGTCGGATACGCAGTATTTT. This encodes CASSADRGLAGVSDTQYF.

This clone occurred a few times. The chain joins TRBV4-2 to TRBJ2-7; D not certain. In germline, CDR1 is LGHNA, CDR2 YNFKEQ. The V gene lost 1 base and the J gene lost 5 bases, with 15 bases spanning the gap. The CDR3 spans 15 residues. The CDR3 is CASSQGNLPTHEQYF. DNA for the CDR3: TGTGCCAGCAGCCAAGGCAACCTCCCCACCCACGAGCAGTACTTC.

The chain recombines TRBV29-1 with TRBJ2-1, with TRBD1 matching 9 bases. The V and J ends lost 6 bases and 4 bases, in that order; junction bases with no gene match: 16. The CDR3 is 17 residues long. CDR1 is SQVTM, CDR2 ANQGSEA, per germline. The CDR3 loop reads CSVHPGTGMGGYNEQFF. The CDR3 DNA reads as TGCAGCGTCCACCCGGGGACAGGGATGGGGGGATACAATGAGCAGTTCTTC.

CDR3 sequence: CAWSEPGQGTRNEQFF. Here the CDR3 DNA reads TGTGCCTGGAGCGAGCCGGGACAGGGGACGCGCAATGAGCAGTTCTTC. The chain uses TRBV30 and TRBJ2-1; TRBD1 matches 10 bases. Germline trimming cut 3 bases from V and 6 bases from J; bases unmatched to any gene: 11. CDR3 length: 16 residues. Germline V gene lookup returns CDR1 GTSNPN and CDR2 SVGIG (reference sequence).

This sequence joins TRBV5-1 and TRBJ2-7; D is possibly TRBD2 (6 bases). This CDR3 has 15 residues. In germline, CDR1 is SGHRS, CDR2 YFSETQ. Trimming cost V 4 bases and J 1 base, with 15 bases left between them. The CDR3 loop reads CASSPTGGVSYEQYF. The CDR3, as DNA: TGCGCCAGCAGCCCCACGGGCGGGGTATCCTACGAGCAGTACTTC.

The chain's CDR3 is CASSLAGDRGQPQHF. Here the CDR3 DNA reads TGTGCCAGCAGCTTAGCGGGGGACAGGGGTCAGCCCCAGCATTTT. This chain uses TRBV7-2 with TRBJ1-5; the match to TRBD1 covers 10 bases. CDR3 length: 15 residues. The V segment lost 0 bases and the J segment 6 bases; nucleotides outside the gene matches: 2. The germline CDR1 and CDR2 sequences are SGHTA and FQGNSA.

The chain recombines TRBV19 with TRBJ2-1, with TRBD2 matching 8 bases. The trim removed 4 bases at V and 13 bases at J, leaving 9 bases unmatched. This CDR3 comprises 13 residues. CDR1 is LNHDA and CDR2 is SQIVND in the germline V gene (reference sequence). The CDR3 protein is CASSTGRALIQFF. CDR3 DNA: TGTGCCAGTAGTACCGGGAGGGCCCTCATCCAGTTCTTC.

The V gene is TRBV28, the J gene TRBJ2-5; D gene ambiguous. This CDR3 has 13 residues. The V and J ends lost 2 bases and 2 bases respectively, with 6 bases between them. Looked up from germline, CDR1 is MDHEN and CDR2 is SYDVKM. The CDR3 region has the DNA TGTGCCAGCAGTTTACGTGGACAAGAGACCCAGTACTTC. Translation gives CASSLRGQETQYF.

This clone was seen more than once but under ten times. The chain uses TRBV9 and TRBJ2-5; D perhaps matches TRBD1 (5 bases). The CDR3 covers 14 residues. CDR1 is SGDLS and CDR2 is YYNGEE in the germline V gene. With 3 bases removed from V and 3 bases from J, the gap between germline ends came to 12 bases. CDR3 residues: CASSARQSKETQYF. The CDR3 coding sequence is TGTGCCAGCAGCGCTCGACAGAGTAAAGAGACCCAGTACTTC. The variable domain in full, completed from reference TRBV9 and TRBJ2-5, reads DSGVTQTPKHLITATGQRVTLRCSPRSGDLSVYWYQQSLDQGLQFLIQYYNGEERAKGNILERFSAQQFPDLHSELNLSSLELGDSALYFCASSARQSKETQYFGPGTRLLVL.

This chain uses TRBV27 with TRBJ1-1, with 8 bases identical to TRBD1. V was clipped by 5 bases and J by 4 bases; unmatched bases: 15. The germline V gene has CDR1 MNHEY and CDR2 SMNVEV (reference sequence). CDR3 length: 17 residues. The chain's CDR3 is CASSPGTGLLKGTEAFF. The CDR3 DNA sequence: TGTGCCAGCAGTCCGGGGACAGGTCTCCTAAAGGGCACTGAAGCTTTCTTT.

The rearrangement joins TRBV29-1 to TRBJ2-7, with TRBD1 matching 12 bases. Unmatched junction bases numbered 9, after V lost 6 bases and J lost 3 bases. There are 15 residues in the CDR3. Looked up from germline, CDR1 is SQVTM and CDR2 is ANQGSEA. CDR3 sequence reads: CSVRGTGGGSYEQYF. CDR3 nucleotide sequence: TGCAGCGTCCGAGGGACAGGGGGCGGGAGCTACGAGCAGTACTTC.

This clone was counted a single time. The genes are TRBV30 and TRBJ1-3; tentative D call: TRBD1 (5 bases). Trimming took off 4 bases at V and 0 bases at J, with 13 bases between the two ends. Per the germline V gene, CDR1 is GTSNPN and CDR2 is SVGIG (reference sequence). CDR3 length: 15 residues. The CDR3, as DNA: TGTGCCTGGACGGCAGGTGGGACCTCTGGAAACACCATATATTTT. Protein: CAWTAGGTSGNTIYF. The full variable domain, its missing parts supplied by reference TRBV30 and TRBJ1-3, is SQTIHQWPATLVQPVGSPLSLECTVEGTSNPNLYWYRQAAGRGLQLLFYSVGIGQISSEVPQNLSASRPQDRQFILSSKKLLLSDSGFYLCAWTAGGTSGNTIYFGEGSWLTVV.

This clone was detected only a few times. The V gene is TRBV27, the J gene TRBJ2-5; the D gene is possibly TRBD1 (5 bases). The V and J ends lost 6 bases and 1 base respectively, with 15 bases between them. CDR3 length: 15 residues. Germline values: CDR1 MNHEY, CDR2 SMNVEV (reference sequence). CDR3 DNA: TGTGCCAGCAGAAAAGCAGGGATATCCCAAGAGACCCAGTACTTC. The encoded protein is CASRKAGISQETQYF.

V and J are TRBV4-1 and TRBJ2-5; 7 bases are shared with TRBD2. Looked up from germline, CDR1 is MGHRA and CDR2 is YSYEKL. The CDR3 has 14 residues. V lost 1 base and J lost 5; bases outside the gene matches: 4. CDR3 coding DNA: TGCGCCAGCAGCCAAGTAGGCGGGGGTGAGACCCAGTACTTC. This codes for CASSQVGGGETQYF.

This chain connects TRBV30 to TRBJ2-7; D is unclear. The CDR3 is 12 amino acids. Trimming stripped 0 bases from V and 4 bases from J, with 7 bases between. Per the germline V gene, CDR1 is GTSNPN and CDR2 is SVGIG (reference sequence). The CDR3 sequence is CAWSVQPYEQYF. Here the CDR3 DNA reads TGTGCCTGGAGTGTACAACCTTACGAGCAGTACTTC.

This clone was counted between two and nine times. The chain combines TRBV2 with TRBJ1-5, with D uncertain. Germline loops: CDR1 SNHLY, CDR2 FYNNEI. V lost 7 bases to trimming and J lost 4 bases, with 11 bases between them. This CDR3 is built from 13 residues. The CDR3 loop reads CASTDLRNQPQHF. DNA of the CDR3: TGTGCCAGCACGGACCTCAGGAATCAGCCCCAGCATTTT. The variable domain in full, completed from reference TRBV2 and TRBJ1-5, reads EPEVTQTPSHQVTQMGQEVILRCVPISNHLYFYWYRQILGQKVEFLVSFYNNEISEKSEIFDDQFSVERPDGSNFTLKIRSTKLEDSAMYFCASTDLRNQPQHFGDGTRLSIL.

The chain joins TRBV6-6 to TRBJ2-7, with D possibly being TRBD1 (6 bases). Trimming took 5 bases from V and 0 from J, leaving 14 bases between them. The V gene's germline CDR1 is MNHNY and CDR2 SVGAGI (reference sequence). The CDR3 totals 15 residues. The CDR3 DNA sequence: TGTGCCAGCAGTGCTACGACAGGTAGCTCCTACGAGCAGTACTTC. Translation: CASSATTGSSYEQYF.

The genes are TRBV6-5 and TRBJ1-2, with D possibly TRBD1 on 6 matching bases. V lost 8 bases and J 0 bases, leaving 10 bases between the germline ends. The CDR3 length is 13 residues. From germline, CDR1 is MNHEY and CDR2 SVGAGI. CDR3 sequence: CASRGGTNYGYTF. CDR3 bases: TGTGCCAGCCGAGGGGGAACTAACTATGGCTACACCTTC.

The gene calls are TRBV7-9 and TRBJ2-5; possible D gene TRBD2, 6 bases. The CDR3 totals 13 residues. Deletions cut 3 bases from V and 5 bases from J, with 10 bases between. Germline V CDR1 and CDR2: SEHNR, FQNEAQ (reference sequence). This CDR3 reads CASSLPGSETQYF. Here the CDR3 DNA reads TGTGCCAGCAGCTTGCCCGGGAGTGAGACCCAGTACTTC. The full variable domain, rest sourced from reference TRBV7-9 and TRBJ2-5, is DTGVSQNPRHKITKRGQNVTFRCDPISEHNRLYWYRQTLGQGPEFLTYFQNEAQLEKSRLLSDRFSAERPKGSFSTLEIQRTEQGDSAMYLCASSLPGSETQYFGPGTRLLVL.

The V and J genes are TRBV27 and TRBJ1-5; no clear D. V dropped 4 bases and J dropped 0 bases, with 4 bases sitting between them. Germline CDR1 reads MNHEY; CDR2 reads SMNVEV (reference sequence). This CDR3 has 13 amino acids. The CDR3 DNA follows: TGTGCCAGCAGTTCGTATAGCAATCAGCCCCAGCATTTT. Protein sequence: CASSSYSNQPQHF.

This clone was seen a handful of times. This sequence joins TRBV14 and TRBJ2-5; TRBD1 is a possible D gene (7 bases). Trimming stripped 4 bases from V and 7 bases from J, with 16 bases between. The V gene's germline CDR1 is SGHDN and CDR2 FVKESK. The CDR3 covers 14 residues. CDR3 coding DNA: TGTGCCAGCAGCCCTCGGGGGACAGCGAGGACCCAGTACTTC. This translates into CASSPRGTARTQYF.

The V call is TRBV5-1, the J call TRBJ2-7; D remains ambiguous. The CDR3 contains 12 residues. Germline V gene sequence: CDR1 SGHRS, CDR2 YFSETQ. The V and J ends lost 0 bases and 2 bases respectively, with 3 bases between them. The CDR3 DNA follows: TGCGCCAGCAGCTTGGGGGCCTACGAGCAGTACTTC. It is translated as CASSLGAYEQYF.